These 21 T cell receptor beta chains were sequenced from one sample in a study of blood T cell repertoires in COVID-19. The assay was immunoSEQ multiplex PCR, and TCRdb's table has in-frame clones only and misses some. The sample has about 240,000 clones, 80% to 85% seen once. Sequenced input: peripheral blood. The receptors come from a woman aged 55-75 years with active or convalescent COVID-19.

V and J are TRBV12-3 or TRBV12-4 and TRBJ1-1; D is unclear. The CDR3 loop spans 12 amino acids. Trimming cost V 3 bases and J 5 bases, with 7 bases left between them. CDR3 residues: CASSFMFTEAFF. CDR3 nucleotide sequence: TGTGCCAGCAGTTTTATGTTTACTGAAGCTTTCTTT.

The chain recombines TRBV6-4 with TRBJ1-5, with TRBD1 matching over 7 bases. The CDR3 is 14 residues long. Germline lookup yields CDR1 MRHNA and CDR2 SNTAGT. The trim removed 8 bases at V and 1 base at J, leaving 5 bases unmatched. CDR3 DNA sequence: TGTGCCAGCCCAGGGGACAGAAGCAATCAGCCCCAGCATTTT. Translation gives CASPGDRSNQPQHF.

This chain joins TRBV19 and TRBJ1-2; D might be TRBD1 (6 bases). Trimming stripped 3 bases from V and 8 bases from J, with 13 bases between. CDR3 length: 13 residues. CDR1 is LNHDA and CDR2 is SQIVND in the germline V gene (reference sequence). CDR3 amino acids: CASSIWGQGGYTF. The CDR3 nucleotides read TGTGCCAGTAGTATTTGGGGCCAGGGGGGCTACACCTTC.

The sample holds one count of this clone. V usage is TRBV6-5 and J usage is TRBJ1-3, with a tentative D call TRBD1 (5 bases). The CDR3 covers 14 residues. With 2 bases removed from V and 4 bases from J, the gap between germline ends came to 9 bases. Germline CDR1 MNHEY, CDR2 SVGAGI. CDR3 in amino acids: CASSYQGLGNTIYF. In nucleotides, the CDR3 is TGTGCCAGCAGTTACCAGGGCCTGGGAAACACCATATATTTT.

The chain uses TRBV28 and TRBJ1-1; TRBD1 is a possible D gene (6 bases). Trimming took off 3 bases at V and 0 bases at J, with 11 bases between the two ends. Germline CDR1 reads MDHEN; CDR2 reads SYDVKM. This CDR3 region has 15 residues. The CDR3 nucleotides are TGTGCCAGCAGTTTGAGGGGGGGATTGAACACTGAAGCTTTCTTT. This encodes CASSLRGGLNTEAFF.

The chain uses TRBV7-9 and TRBJ2-2; TRBD2 matches 7 bases. V trimming: 2 bases; J trimming: 3 bases; junction bases outside the gene matches: 3. Germline CDR1 and CDR2: SEHNR and FQNEAQ (reference sequence). The CDR3 extends over 15 amino acids. CDR3 sequence reads: CASSLSGAYTGELFF. The CDR3 nucleotides read TGTGCCAGCAGCTTAAGCGGGGCATACACCGGGGAGCTGTTTTTT.

The chain recombines TRBV6-5 with TRBJ1-2; 7 bases agree with TRBD1. CDR3 length: 14 residues. CDR1 is MNHEY and CDR2 is SVGAGI in the germline V gene. V was clipped by 2 bases and J by 8 bases; unmatched bases: 8. CDR3: CASSYAEGARGYTF. The CDR3 DNA reads as TGTGCCAGCAGTTACGCGGAGGGGGCGAGAGGCTACACCTTC.

This chain uses TRBV6-6 with TRBJ1-6, with D unresolved. With 7 bases removed from V and 6 bases from J, the gap between germline ends came to 19 bases. Germline V gene lookup returns CDR1 MNHNY and CDR2 SVGAGI (reference sequence). The CDR3 length is 16 residues. CDR3 amino acids: CASTEPGEGSNSPLHF. In DNA, the CDR3 is TGTGCCAGCACCGAGCCCGGGGAAGGGAGTAATTCACCCCTCCACTTT.

V usage is TRBV5-1 and J usage is TRBJ1-2, with 7 bases fitting TRBD1. The J segment lost 1 base and the V segment lost 0 bases, leaving 12 bases of the junction unmatched. The CDR3 totals 18 residues. Germline assignment: CDR1 SGHRS and CDR2 YFSETQ. The CDR3 loop reads CASSLEGAPWSNNYGYTF. The CDR3 bases are TGCGCCAGCAGCTTGGAGGGGGCCCCCTGGTCCAATAACTATGGCTACACCTTC.

The chain recombines TRBV18 with TRBJ2-4; possible D gene TRBD2, 6 bases. The CDR3 spans 15 residues. Deletions cut 6 bases from V and 1 base from J, with 13 bases between. Germline lookup yields CDR1 KGHSH and CDR2 LQKENI. CDR3 in DNA: TGTGCCAGCTCTCGGGACTTCGTGGCCAAAAACATTCAGTACTTC. It yields the protein CASSRDFVAKNIQYF.

This clone was recorded a few times. The chain couples TRBV19 to TRBJ1-2, with D perhaps TRBD1 (6 bases). Germline-derived CDR1 and CDR2 are LNHDA and SQIVND (reference sequence). Between the trimmed V and J ends, which lost 5 bases and 8 bases, there was a span of 15 bases. The CDR3 runs 13 residues. The CDR3 protein is CASSPQGRGGYTF. CDR3 nucleotide sequence: TGTGCCAGTAGTCCCCAGGGGAGGGGCGGCTACACCTTC. Full variable domain (outside the CDR3, taken from reference TRBV19 and TRBJ1-2): DGGITQSPKYLFRKEGQNVTLSCEQNLNHDAMYWYRQDPGQGLRLIYYSQIVNDFQKGDIAEGYSVSREKKESFPLTVTSAQKNPTAFYLCASSPQGRGGYTFGSGTRLTVV.

The rearrangement uses TRBV19 and TRBJ1-5; 7 bases are a match to TRBD1. Per germline, CDR1 LNHDA and CDR2 SQIVND (reference sequence). V was pared by 7 bases and J by 7 bases, with 7 bases of the junction left unmatched. The CDR3 contains 13 residues. The DNA for the CDR3 is TGTGCCAGTAACGGGGGCAGGGGGCAGCCCCAGCATTTT. It encodes CASNGGRGQPQHF.

This clone was seen only once. The chain couples TRBV11-2 to TRBJ1-2, with 8 bases identical to TRBD1. CDR3 length: 15 amino acids. Germline CDR1 and CDR2: SGHAT and FQNNGV. J was trimmed by 4 bases and V by 3 bases; bases with no gene match: 7. CDR3 region: CASSFGQGNLYGYTF. The CDR3 DNA follows: TGTGCCAGCAGCTTCGGACAGGGCAACCTCTATGGCTACACCTTC.

The genes are TRBV5-6 and TRBJ1-6; maybe TRBD1 (6 bases). V lost 4 bases, J lost 7 bases, and 18 bases lay in between. Germline V CDR1 and CDR2: SGHDT, YYEEEE. CDR3 length: 16 amino acids. The CDR3 DNA reads TGTGCCAGCAGCCGACGGACAGCCAGTCCAAATTCACCCCTCCACTTT. Its protein product is CASSRRTASPNSPLHF.

The chain joins TRBV10-3 to TRBJ1-4, with TRBD1 matching 8 bases. The germline V gene encodes CDR1 ENHRY and CDR2 SYGVKD. V shed 2 bases, J shed 8 bases, and the junction held 13 bases outside the gene matches. The CDR3 sequence is 17 residues long. CDR3 nucleotide sequence: TGTGCCATCAGTGAGACCCCCCCCGGACAGGGAGACGAAAAACTGTTTTTT. As protein: CAISETPPGQGDEKLFF.

This chain links TRBV20-1 with TRBJ1-1; D unclear. V lost 7 bases and J lost 11, with 11 bases in between. From germline, CDR1 is DFQATT and CDR2 SNEGSKA (reference sequence). The CDR3 runs 9 residues. The CDR3 loop reads CSVGQRAFF. CDR3 nucleotides: TGCAGTGTTGGTCAGAGGGCTTTCTTT.

The chain recombines TRBV6-6 with TRBJ1-1; D possibly corresponds to TRBD1 (6 bases). Germline values: CDR1 MNHNY, CDR2 SVGAGI (reference sequence). V dropped 7 bases and J dropped 1 base, with 13 bases sitting between them. The CDR3 totals 14 residues. The CDR3 region has the DNA TGTGCCAGCATTCGGACAGCCCCGAACACTGAAGCTTTCTTT. Translation gives CASIRTAPNTEAFF.

This rearrangement joins TRBV3-1 (or the pseudogene TRBV3-2) to TRBJ1-6; D gene uncertain. Trimming took off 0 bases at V and 11 bases at J, with 14 bases between the two ends. The CDR3 covers 15 residues. The germline V gene has CDR1 LGHDT and CDR2 YNNKEL (reference sequence). This CDR3 is CASSQEPGAGAPLHF. Written as DNA, the CDR3 is TGTGCCAGCAGCCAAGAACCGGGCGCCGGGGCACCCCTCCACTTT.

This rearrangement joins TRBV10-3 to TRBJ1-1; a weak D match, TRBD1 (6 bases). Between the trimmed V and J ends, which lost 5 bases and 3 bases, there was a span of 13 bases. The CDR3 totals 14 residues. Germline CDR1 reads ENHRY; CDR2 reads SYGVKD. In nucleotides, the CDR3 is TGTGCCATCAGTTTACAGGGTATGGACACTGAAGCTTTCTTT. It codes for CAISLQGMDTEAFF.

In its sample, this clone was seen a few times. The J gene is TRBJ1-6, the V gene TRBV7-9; TRBD1 might be the D (5 bases). CDR3 length: 16 amino acids. V was pared by 5 bases and J by 5 bases, with 16 bases between. Germline lookup yields CDR1 SEHNR and CDR2 FQNEAQ (reference sequence). CDR3 sequence reads: CASSPGMGRDNSPLHF. The CDR3 DNA follows: TGTGCCAGCAGCCCAGGAATGGGCAGGGATAATTCACCCCTCCACTTT.

The rearrangement links TRBV5-1 to TRBJ1-6; 9 bases are a match to TRBD1. Germline loops: CDR1 SGHRS, CDR2 YFSETQ. The CDR3 has 14 residues. Losses at the gene ends were 7 bases for V and 9 bases for J; bases not matched to a gene: 8. Written as DNA, the CDR3 is TGCGCCAGCCGGAGGGGACAGGGTGCTTCACCCCTCCACTTT. It translates to CASRRGQGASPLHF. Supplemented by reference TRBV5-1 and TRBJ1-6, the full variable domain reads KAGVTQTPRYLIKTRGQQVTLSCSPISGHRSVSWYQQTPGQGLQFLFEYFSETQRNKGNFPGRFSGRQFSNSRSEMNVSTLELGDSALYLCASRRGQGASPLHFGNGTRLTVT.